The 18 T cell receptor beta chains presented below share a single source sample, sequenced in a study of T-cell reconstitution after alpha-beta-depleted transplantation in children. This sample's TCRbeta library carried unique molecular identifier barcodes. Each CDR3 protein gets one entry after TCRdb re-called the PCR reads with MiXCR. The sample holds 300,000 to 400,000 distinct CDR3 sequences, roughly 13% seen once. The sample here was PBMCs, taken from the stem cell graft. The receptors originated from a human donor who donated a stem cell graft to a child with Fanconi anemia.

The genes are TRBV6-2 or TRBV6-3 and TRBJ2-5, with D tentatively TRBD1 (5 bases). The germline V and J ends were trimmed by 5 bases and 5 bases, with 6 bases remaining between them. Germline V gene data show CDR1 as MNHEY and CDR2 as SVGEGT. The CDR3 consists of 11 residues. CDR3 protein: CASSKGETQYF. The CDR3 region has the DNA TGTGCCAGCAGTAAGGGGGAGACCCAGTACTTC.

Only a few counts were recorded for this clonotype. V and J are TRBV4-3 and TRBJ1-1, with D unclear. The germline V gene encodes CDR1 LGHNA and CDR2 YSLEER. This CDR3 is built from 16 residues. V was trimmed by 0 bases and J by 0 bases, leaving 11 bases between them. This CDR3 is CASSQDVSYMNTEAFF. CDR3 DNA sequence: TGCGCCAGCAGCCAAGATGTGAGCTACATGAACACTGAAGCTTTCTTT.

This clonotype was seen at least ten times. The rearrangement links TRBV20-1 to TRBJ2-7; the D gene is possibly TRBD1 (6 bases). V shed 4 bases and J shed 1 base, with 14 bases lying between them. The germline V gene encodes CDR1 DFQATT and CDR2 SNEGSKA (reference sequence). The CDR3 has 14 amino acids. The DNA for the CDR3 is TGCAGTGCTAACAGTCGAGACAGGTCCTACGAGCAGTACGTC. Protein product: CSANSRDRSYEQYV.

The chain uses TRBV5-1 and TRBJ2-1, with 7 bases fitting TRBD1. Germline V gene lookup returns CDR1 SGHRS and CDR2 YFSETQ. The CDR3 runs 16 residues. V lost 5 bases to trimming and J lost 2 bases; unmatched junction nucleotides: 10. The CDR3 is CASSSGTDTAYNEQFF. Written as DNA, the CDR3 is TGCGCCAGCAGTTCCGGGACAGATACAGCCTACAATGAGCAGTTCTTC.

The table lists this clonotype with many counts. CDR3 residues: CASSRGKETQYF. CDR3 in DNA: TGTGCCAGCAGTCGCGGAAAAGAGACCCAGTACTTC. The V and J genes are TRBV12-3 or TRBV12-4 and TRBJ2-5, with D unresolved. With 5 bases removed from V and 3 bases from J, the gap between germline ends came to 7 bases. CDR3 length equals 12 residues.

This sequence joins TRBV7-9 and TRBJ2-5; TRBD2 agrees at 8 bases. Germline V gene data show CDR1 as SEHNR and CDR2 as FQNEAQ (reference sequence). The V segment lost 5 bases and the J segment 4 bases; nucleotides outside the gene matches: 12. The CDR3 totals 16 residues. The CDR3 DNA sequence: TGTGCCAGCAGCCCCGGGACTAGAGATTTTGTAGAGACCCAGTACTTC. Its translation: CASSPGTRDFVETQYF.

This clonotype showed up just a few times. The V call is TRBV5-1, the J call TRBJ2-3; maybe TRBD1 (5 bases). The CDR3 consists of 14 residues. V was clipped by 5 bases and J by 6 bases, with 16 bases between them. CDR1 is SGHRS, CDR2 YFSETQ, per germline. The DNA for the CDR3 is TGCGCCAGCAGAGGGGTGGCGGCCCCGGATACGCAGTATTTT. It encodes CASRGVAAPDTQYF.

This clonotype was seen more than once but under ten times. This chain links TRBV5-4 with TRBJ2-1; D is unclear. V dropped 0 bases and J dropped 3 bases, with 10 bases sitting between them. Germline CDR1 SGHNT, CDR2 YYREEE (reference sequence). The CDR3 has 15 amino acids. The CDR3: CASSLAPSLYNEQFF. DNA of the CDR3: TGTGCCAGCAGCTTGGCACCCAGCCTCTACAATGAGCAGTTCTTC. The full variable domain, its missing parts supplied by reference TRBV5-4 and TRBJ2-1, is ETGVTQSPTHLIKTRGQQVTLRCSSQSGHNTVSWYQQALGQGPQFIFQYYREEENGRGNFPPRFSGLQFPNYSSELNVNALELDDSALYLCASSLAPSLYNEQFFGPGTRLTVL.

This clonotype was counted between two and nine times. This chain connects TRBV12-3 or TRBV12-4 to TRBJ2-1; TRBD2 agrees at 9 bases. With 5 bases clipped from V and 7 bases from J, the junction kept 12 bases outside the gene matches. The length of the CDR3 is 16 residues. The DNA of the CDR3 is TGTGCCAGCAGTCCCCCTCGGCGGGGGGGCCGGAATGAGCAGTTCTTC. As protein: CASSPPRRGGRNEQFF.

There are a few counts of this clonotype. The V gene is TRBV11-2, the J gene TRBJ2-3, with TRBD1 as a possible D gene (6 bases). Germline CDR1 reads SGHAT; CDR2 reads FQNNGV. The germline V and J ends were trimmed by 2 bases and 4 bases, with 13 bases remaining between them. The CDR3 sequence is 15 residues long. DNA for the CDR3: TGTGCCAGCAGCTTATTGGGAAGGGGGTCAGATACGCAGTATTTT. Its protein is CASSLLGRGSDTQYF. Supplemented by reference TRBV11-2 and TRBJ2-3, the full variable domain reads EAGVAQSPRYKIIEKRQSVAFWCNPISGHATLYWYQQILGQGPKLLIQFQNNGVVDDSQLPKDRFSAERLKGVDSTLKIQPAKLEDSAVYLCASSLLGRGSDTQYFGPGTRLTVL.

This clonotype has a handful of counts. The chain recombines TRBV19 with TRBJ2-1; 9 bases match TRBD2. Germline V gives CDR1 LNHDA, CDR2 SQIVND (reference sequence). V lost 2 bases, J lost 8 bases, and 16 bases stayed unmatched. There are 18 residues in the CDR3. The CDR3 loop is CASSIWAERRGGLDEQFF. DNA for the CDR3: TGTGCCAGTAGTATATGGGCAGAAAGGCGGGGGGGCCTCGATGAGCAGTTCTTC.

This clonotype is a singleton in its sample. J is TRBJ1-1 and V is TRBV29-1; D gene unclear. The CDR3 totals 12 residues. CDR1 SQVTM and CDR2 ANQGSEA come from the germline V gene. Trimming left V 5 bases short and J 5 bases short, with 12 bases between. The CDR3 protein is CSVNSVGTEAFF. CDR3 DNA: TGCAGCGTTAACAGCGTGGGTACTGAAGCTTTCTTT.

This clonotype was seen ten or more times. The chain recombines TRBV4-3 with TRBJ1-1; D uncertain. V shed 0 bases and J shed 5 bases, with 19 bases lying between them. Germline CDR1 LGHNA, CDR2 YSLEER. The CDR3 runs to 17 residues. The CDR3: CASSQEGGGGVGTEAFF. CDR3 nucleotides: TGCGCCAGCAGCCAAGAAGGAGGCGGCGGGGTAGGGACTGAAGCTTTCTTT.

This clonotype was detected many times. The chain is built from TRBV20-1 and TRBJ2-7; D gene unclear. The germline gives CDR1 DFQATT, CDR2 SNEGSKA (reference sequence). The length of the CDR3 is 16 residues. V was clipped by 0 bases and J by 1 base, with 16 bases between them. The CDR3 bases are TGCAGTGCTAGAGATCTTCTGGCGTCTCATTCCTACGAGCAGTACTTC. It codes for CSARDLLASHSYEQYF.

This chain uses TRBV29-1 with TRBJ1-2; unclear D gene. V lost 8 bases and J 0 bases, leaving 10 bases between the germline ends. This CDR3 has 12 residues. Per germline, CDR1 SQVTM and CDR2 ANQGSEA. This CDR3 reads CSYRQSNYGYTF. DNA of the CDR3: TGCAGCTACCGGCAGTCTAACTATGGCTACACCTTC.

This chain links TRBV4-3 with TRBJ2-7; 7 nucleotides match TRBD1. Germline values: CDR1 LGHNA, CDR2 YSLEER. The CDR3 length is 15 residues. After removal of 4 bases from V and 1 base from J, the junction contained 7 bases not matched to a gene. The CDR3 loop is CASSLIQGSSYEQYF. In nucleotides, the CDR3 is TGCGCCAGCAGCCTCATACAGGGGTCTTCCTACGAGCAGTACTTC.

This clonotype was seen repeatedly, ten times or more. This sequence joins TRBV10-3 and TRBJ2-1; TRBD1 agrees at 7 bases. Germline CDR1 and CDR2: ENHRY and SYGVKD. V dropped 0 bases and J dropped 6; count of bases not matched to a gene: 8. The CDR3 totals 16 residues. CDR3 sequence: CAISESTGSFGNEQFF. As DNA, the CDR3 is TGTGCCATCAGTGAGTCGACAGGGAGTTTCGGCAATGAGCAGTTCTTC.

The chain employs TRBV7-6 and TRBJ2-5; D could derive from TRBD1 or TRBD2 (5 bases each). Germline V gives CDR1 SGHVS, CDR2 FNYEAQ. Between the trimmed V and J ends, which lost 5 bases and 5 bases, there was a span of 15 bases. This CDR3 has 14 residues. The CDR3 coding sequence is TGTGCCAGCAGCGAGGGGCCATATGGGGAGACCCAGTACTTC. The encoded protein is CASSEGPYGETQYF.